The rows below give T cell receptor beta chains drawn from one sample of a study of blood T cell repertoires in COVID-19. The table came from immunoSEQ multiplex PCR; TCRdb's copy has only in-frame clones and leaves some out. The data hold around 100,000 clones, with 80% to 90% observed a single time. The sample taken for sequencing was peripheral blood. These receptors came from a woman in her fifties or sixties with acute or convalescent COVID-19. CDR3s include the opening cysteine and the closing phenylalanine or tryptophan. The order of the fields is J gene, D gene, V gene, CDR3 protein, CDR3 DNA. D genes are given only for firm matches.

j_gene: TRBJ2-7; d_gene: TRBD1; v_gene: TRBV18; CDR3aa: CASSPLGTDYEQYF; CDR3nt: TGTGCCAGCTCACCTCTGGGGACAGACTACGAGCAGTACTTC
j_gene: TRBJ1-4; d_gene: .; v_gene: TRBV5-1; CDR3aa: CASSLGAFGEKLFF; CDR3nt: TGCGCCAGCAGCTTGGGGGCGTTTGGTGAAAAACTGTTTTTT
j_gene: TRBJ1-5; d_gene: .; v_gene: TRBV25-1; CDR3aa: CASSSGNQPQHF; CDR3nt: TGTGCCAGCAGTTCGGGCAATCAGCCCCAGCATTTT
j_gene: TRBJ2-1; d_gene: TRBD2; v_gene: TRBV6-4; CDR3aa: CASSDSSGARNEQFF; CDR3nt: TGTGCCAGCAGTGACTCTAGCGGGGCGCGCAATGAGCAGTTCTTC
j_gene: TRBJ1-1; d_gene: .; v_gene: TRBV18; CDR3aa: CASSQTRTEAFF; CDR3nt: TGTGCCAGCTCGCAGACAAGGACTGAAGCTTTCTTT
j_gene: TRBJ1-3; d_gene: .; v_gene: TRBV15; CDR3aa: CATSRDKGSGNTIYF; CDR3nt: TGTGCCACCAGCAGAGATAAGGGGTCTGGAAACACCATATATTTT
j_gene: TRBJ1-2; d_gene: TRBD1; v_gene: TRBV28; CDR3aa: CASSLPRGRSGYTF; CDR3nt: TGTGCCAGCAGTCTCCCCAGGGGGAGAAGTGGCTACACCTTC
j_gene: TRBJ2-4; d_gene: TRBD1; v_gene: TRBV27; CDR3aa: CASGRQGGNIQYF; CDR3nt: TGTGCCAGTGGGAGACAGGGCGGAAACATTCAGTACTTC
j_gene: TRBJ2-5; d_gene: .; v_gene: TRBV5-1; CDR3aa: CASSLGGAGGPGETQYF; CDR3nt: TGCGCCAGCAGCTTGGGGGGAGCAGGAGGGCCAGGAGAGACCCAGTACTTC
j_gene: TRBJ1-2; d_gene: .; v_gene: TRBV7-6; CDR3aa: CASSLGGGGGYGYTF; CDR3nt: TGTGCCAGCAGCTTAGGCGGAGGTGGTGGCTATGGCTACACCTTC
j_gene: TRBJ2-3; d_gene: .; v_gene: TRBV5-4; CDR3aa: CASSGGGIGPRLADTQYF; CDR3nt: TGTGCCAGCAGCGGAGGTGGGATTGGCCCTCGGTTGGCAGATACGCAGTATTTT
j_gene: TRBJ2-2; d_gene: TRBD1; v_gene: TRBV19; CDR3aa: CASSPPGQLNTGELFF; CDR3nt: TGTGCCAGTAGTCCCCCGGGACAGTTGAACACCGGGGAGCTGTTTTTT
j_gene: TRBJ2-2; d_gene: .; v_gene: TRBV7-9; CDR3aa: CASSLDGRLTHTGELFF; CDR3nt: TGTGCCAGCAGCTTAGACGGAAGACTAACACACACCGGGGAGCTGTTTTTT